This T cell receptor beta chain was sequenced for a study of T-cell reconstitution after alpha-beta-depleted transplantation in children. Study-level points and caveats: After one year, T-cell counts and TCRbeta diversity mostly came from new T cells. Reports say that about two months after transplant, the alpha-beta T cells came out of several hundred graft clones that had expanded. Surviving recipient T cells and thymic progenitors underlay high day-60 TCRbeta diversity in some patients.

The V gene's germline CDR1 is MDHEN and CDR2 SYDVKM. CDR3 length equals 11 residues. Between the trimmed V and J ends, which lost 5 bases and 12 bases, there was a span of 11 bases. Using unique molecular identifiers, the investigators prepared the TCRbeta library. Each CDR3 protein is one row after TCRdb ran MiXCR on the PCR reads. This sample has 300,000 to 400,000 distinct CDR3 sequences, with about a sixth found just once. This clonotype was counted between two and nine times. Its antigen is unidentified. This sequence joins TRBV28 and TRBJ2-1; D remains unclear. This receptor was identified in a male patient aged 2-15 years who had a stem cell transplant for acute lymphoblastic leukemia, so the T cells may come from the graft donor. The sample here was PBMCs, mostly from graft donor cells, taken 360 days after TCRalphabeta/CD19-depleted stem cell transplant. For the CDR3, the DNA is TGTGCCAGCAGTCTCCGCGAGTGGCAGTTCTTC. It specifies CASSLREWQFF.